This T cell receptor (beta chain) stems from a study of beta chain features in type 1 diabetes. A few counts support this clone. Reverse transcribing all isolated RNA meant expressed TCRB transcripts were sequenced. Assay used: immunoSEQ multiplex PCR; TCRdb lists only in-frame clones, some missing. The data contain roughly 450,000 clones, approximately 13% of them singletons. This CDR3 spans 11 amino acids. V lost 5 bases to trimming and J lost 6 bases, with 10 bases between them. The V gene's germline CDR1 is SQVTM and CDR2 ANQGSEA. The specimen was naive CD4+ T cells from blood. This clonotype was sampled from a man under 40 in good health. V usage is TRBV29-1 and J usage is TRBJ1-2, with D unresolved. The CDR3 DNA sequence: TGCAGCGTTTTTGGAGCCGATGGCTACACCTTC. It specifies CSVFGADGYTF.